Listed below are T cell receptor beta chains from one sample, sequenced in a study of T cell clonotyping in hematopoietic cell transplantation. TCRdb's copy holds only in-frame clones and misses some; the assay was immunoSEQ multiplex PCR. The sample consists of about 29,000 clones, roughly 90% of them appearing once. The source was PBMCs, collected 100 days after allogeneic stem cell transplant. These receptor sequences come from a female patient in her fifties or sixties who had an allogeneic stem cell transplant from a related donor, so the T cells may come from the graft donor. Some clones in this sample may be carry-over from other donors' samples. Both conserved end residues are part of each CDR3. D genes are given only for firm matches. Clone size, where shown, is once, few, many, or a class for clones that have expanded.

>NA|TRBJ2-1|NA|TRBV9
CASSARDESYNEQFF
TGTGCCAGCAGCGCACGGGACGAATCCTACAATGAGCAGTTCTTC
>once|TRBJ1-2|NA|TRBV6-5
CASSPHRFHGYTF
TGTGCCAGCAGCCCACACAGGTTCCATGGCTACACCTTC
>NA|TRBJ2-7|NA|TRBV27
CASRDSTGAYEQYF
TGTGCCAGCAGGGACAGCACCGGGGCCTACGAGCAGTACTTC
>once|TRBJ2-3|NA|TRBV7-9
CASSFRASRTTDTQYF
TGTGCCAGCAGCTTCAGGGCATCCCGTACCACAGATACGCAGTATTTT
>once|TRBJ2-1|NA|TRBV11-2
CASSLGGADYNEQFF
TGTGCCAGCAGCTTAGGGGGGGCAGACTACAATGAGCAGTTCTTC
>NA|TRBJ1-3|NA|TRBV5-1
CASSPDGSSGNTIYF
TGCGCCAGCAGCCCCGACGGAAGCTCTGGAAACACCATATATTTT
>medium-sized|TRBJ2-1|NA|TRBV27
CASSRGGSYNEQFF
TGTGCCAGCTCCAGAGGGGGTTCTTACAATGAGCAGTTCTTC
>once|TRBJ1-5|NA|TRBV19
CASSIQGYGDNQPQHF
TGTGCCAGTAGTATCCAGGGATACGGGGACAATCAGCCCCAGCATTTT
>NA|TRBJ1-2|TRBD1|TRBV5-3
CARSFDREGYGYTF
TGTGCCAGAAGCTTTGACAGGGAAGGCTATGGCTACACCTTC
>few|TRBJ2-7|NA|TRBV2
CASRFDRSSYEQYF
TGTGCCAGCAGGTTCGACAGGAGCTCCTACGAGCAGTACTTC
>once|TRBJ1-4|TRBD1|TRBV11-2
CASRYLDRVGEKLFF
TGTGCCAGCAGATATTTAGACAGGGTGGGAGAAAAACTGTTTTTT
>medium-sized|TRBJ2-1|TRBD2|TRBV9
CASSPSGGSYNEQFF
TGTGCCAGCAGCCCCTCGGGGGGTTCCTACAATGAGCAGTTCTTC
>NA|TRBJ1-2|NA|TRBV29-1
CSVDVDNNYGYTF
TGCAGCGTTGATGTGGACAACAACTATGGCTACACCTTC
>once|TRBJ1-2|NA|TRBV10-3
CAISEPPVLEKGGYTF
TGTGCCATCAGTGAGCCACCGGTACTCGAGAAGGGCGGCTACACCTTC
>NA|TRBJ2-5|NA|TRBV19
CASSGALETQYF
TGTGCCAGTAGTGGGGCCCTGGAGACCCAGTACTTC
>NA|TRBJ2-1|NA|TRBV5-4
CASRTKGRESSYNEQFF
TGTGCCAGCAGGACGAAAGGACGGGAGAGCTCCTACAATGAGCAGTTCTTC
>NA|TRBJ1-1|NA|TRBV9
CASSVVLNTEAFF
TGTGCCAGCAGCGTAGTTCTGAACACTGAAGCTTTCTTT
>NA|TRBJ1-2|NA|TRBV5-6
CASSSGIHYGYTF
TGTGCCAGCAGCTCCGGGATCCACTATGGCTACACCTTC
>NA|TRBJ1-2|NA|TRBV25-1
CASSEYMSTGYTF
TGTGCCAGCAGTGAATACATGTCAACGGGCTACACCTTC
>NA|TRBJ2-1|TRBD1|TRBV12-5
CASGAPGQGAGNEQFF
TGTGCTAGTGGTGCCCCGGGACAGGGGGCAGGTAATGAGCAGTTCTTC
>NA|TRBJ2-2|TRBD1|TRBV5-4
CASSSRTGGGTGELFF
TGTGCCAGCAGCTCCCGGACAGGCGGTGGCACCGGGGAGCTGTTTTTT
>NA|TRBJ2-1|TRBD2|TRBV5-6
CASSLADLAGGPEYEQFF
TGTGCCAGCAGCTTGGCGGATCTAGCGGGGGGGCCTGAGTATGAGCAGTTCTTC
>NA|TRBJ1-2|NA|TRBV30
CAWSVRSDGGYGYTF
TGTGCCTGGAGTGTACGATCGGACGGTGGCTATGGCTACACCTTC
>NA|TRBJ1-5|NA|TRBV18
CASSPSRGSNQPQHF
TGTGCCAGCTCACCCTCCAGGGGTAGCAATCAGCCCCAGCATTTT
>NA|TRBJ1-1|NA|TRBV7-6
CASSPRGGYTEAFF
TGTGCCAGCAGCCCCCGGGGGGGTTACACTGAAGCTTTCTTT
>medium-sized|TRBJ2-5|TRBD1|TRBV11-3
CASSFGTAEETQYF
TGTGCCAGCAGCTTCGGGACAGCGGAAGAGACCCAGTACTTC
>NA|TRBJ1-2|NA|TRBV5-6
CASSLPFNYGGVAVGGYTF
TGTGCCAGCAGCTTGCCCTTCAATTACGGAGGGGTCGCGGTAGGTGGCTACACCTTC
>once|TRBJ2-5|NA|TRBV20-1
CSPRRTQYF
TGCAGCCCCCGGAGGACCCAGTACTTC
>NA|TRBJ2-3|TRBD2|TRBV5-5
CASSSGLAGGTDTQYF
TGTGCCAGCAGCTCCGGACTAGCGGGGGGCACAGATACGCAGTATTTT
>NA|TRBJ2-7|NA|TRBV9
CASSPQSGYPYEQYF
TGTGCCAGCAGCCCCCAGAGCGGATACCCCTACGAGCAGTACTTC
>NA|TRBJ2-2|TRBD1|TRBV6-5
CASSLRDSSTGELFF
TGTGCCAGCAGTTTGAGGGACAGCTCCACCGGGGAGCTGTTTTTT
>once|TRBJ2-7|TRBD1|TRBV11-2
CASSFPAQGVSEQYF
TGTGCCAGCAGCTTCCCGGCTCAGGGGGTGTCCGAGCAGTACTTC
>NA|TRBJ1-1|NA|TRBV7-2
CASSPRRGTEAFF
TGTGCCAGCAGCCCACGACGGGGGACTGAAGCTTTCTTT
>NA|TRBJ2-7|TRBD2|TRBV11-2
CASSTGLVYEQYF
TGTGCCAGCAGCACGGGACTAGTCTACGAGCAGTACTTC
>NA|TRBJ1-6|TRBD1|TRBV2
CASSAGTGGEEYGNSPLHF
TGTGCCAGCAGCGCCGGGACAGGGGGCGAGGAATATGGGAATTCACCCCTCCACTTT
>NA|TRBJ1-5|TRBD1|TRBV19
CASRWTGDNQPQHF
TGTGCCAGTAGATGGACAGGCGACAATCAGCCCCAGCATTTT
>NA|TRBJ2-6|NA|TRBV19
CASNRQGNGGANVLTF
TGTGCCAGTAACCGGCAGGGTAATGGTGGGGCCAACGTCCTGACTTTC
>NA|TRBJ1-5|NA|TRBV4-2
CASSQEGGSDQPQHF
TGTGCCAGCAGCCAAGAGGGTGGCAGCGATCAGCCCCAGCATTTT
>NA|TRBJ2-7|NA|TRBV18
CASSPEGYEQYF
TGTGCCAGCTCACCAGAAGGCTACGAGCAGTACTTC
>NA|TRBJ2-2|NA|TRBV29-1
CSVELAGELFF
TGCAGCGTTGAATTGGCCGGGGAGCTGTTTTTT
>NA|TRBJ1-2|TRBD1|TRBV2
CASSEARGWDRLSGKVLGYTF
TGTGCCAGCAGTGAAGCTCGTGGGTGGGACAGGCTTTCGGGAAAGGTCCTTGGCTACACCTTC
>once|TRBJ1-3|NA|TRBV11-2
CASSSRGADGNTIYF
TGTGCCAGCAGCTCTCGCGGGGCAGATGGAAACACCATATATTTT